The sequence of this TCR beta chain was determined in a study of cytomegalovirus exposure and HLA in healthy donors. With 4 bases removed from V and 3 bases from J, the gap between germline ends came to 14 bases. The CDR3 consists of 15 residues. Germline CDR1 reads MNHEY; CDR2 reads SMNVEV (reference sequence). Primers for the PCR totalled 60 Vbeta and 13 Jbeta. Assay: immunoSEQ multiplex PCR; the TCRdb copy retains only in-frame clones and omits some. The sample includes approximately 200,000 clones, roughly 80% of them seen just once. Sequenced material: PBMCs. The receptor was derived from a woman aged 25 to 39 in good health and CMV-seropositive. This chain joins TRBV27 and TRBJ2-3, with D possibly TRBD1 on 5 matching bases. CDR3 DNA: TGTGCCAGCAGTTCCGGACACGAGAAGACAGATACGCAGTATTTT. Translated, it gives CASSSGHEKTDTQYF.